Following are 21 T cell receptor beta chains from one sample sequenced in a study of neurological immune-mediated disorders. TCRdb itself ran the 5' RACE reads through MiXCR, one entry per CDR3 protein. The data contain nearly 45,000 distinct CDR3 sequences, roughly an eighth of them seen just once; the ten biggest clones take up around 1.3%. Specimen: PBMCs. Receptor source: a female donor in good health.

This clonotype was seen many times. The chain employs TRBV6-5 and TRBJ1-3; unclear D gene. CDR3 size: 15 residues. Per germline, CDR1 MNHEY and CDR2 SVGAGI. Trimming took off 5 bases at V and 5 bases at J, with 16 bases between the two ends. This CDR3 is CASSPAGFMRNTIYF. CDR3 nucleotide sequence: TGTGCCAGCAGTCCTGCCGGGTTTATGAGAAACACCATATATTTT.

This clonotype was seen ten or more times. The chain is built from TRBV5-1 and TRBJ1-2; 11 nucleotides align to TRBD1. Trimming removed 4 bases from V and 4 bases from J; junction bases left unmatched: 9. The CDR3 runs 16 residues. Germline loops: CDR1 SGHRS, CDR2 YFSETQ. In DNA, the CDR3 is TGCGCCAGCAGCCCACGGACAGGGGGCGCAAGCTATGGCTACACCTTC. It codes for CASSPRTGGASYGYTF. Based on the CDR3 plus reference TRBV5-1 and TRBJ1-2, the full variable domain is KAGVTQTPRYLIKTRGQQVTLSCSPISGHRSVSWYQQTPGQGLQFLFEYFSETQRNKGNFPGRFSGRQFSNSRSEMNVSTLELGDSALYLCASSPRTGGASYGYTFGSGTRLTVV.

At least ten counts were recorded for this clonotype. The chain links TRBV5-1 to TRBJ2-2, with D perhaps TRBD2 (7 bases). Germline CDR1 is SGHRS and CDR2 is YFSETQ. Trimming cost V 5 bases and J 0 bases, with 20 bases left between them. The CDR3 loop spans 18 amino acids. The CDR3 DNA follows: TGCGCCAGCAGACAAAGGGGCGGGGGCCTCGCGAACACCGGGGAGCTGTTTTTT. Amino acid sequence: CASRQRGGGLANTGELFF.

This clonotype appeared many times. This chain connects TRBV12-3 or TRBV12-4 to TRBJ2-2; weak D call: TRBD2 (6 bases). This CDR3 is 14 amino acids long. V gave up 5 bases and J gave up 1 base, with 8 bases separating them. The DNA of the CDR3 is TGTGCCAGCAGTCTGGGACTGAACACCGGGGAGCTGTTTTTT. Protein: CASSLGLNTGELFF.

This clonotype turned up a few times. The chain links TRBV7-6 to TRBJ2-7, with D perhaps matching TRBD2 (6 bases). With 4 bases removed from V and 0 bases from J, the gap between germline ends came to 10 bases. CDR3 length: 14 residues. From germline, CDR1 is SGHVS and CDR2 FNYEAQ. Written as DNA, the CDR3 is TGTGCCAGCAGCTCCCACGGGGGCTCCTACGAGCAGTACTTC. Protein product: CASSSHGGSYEQYF.

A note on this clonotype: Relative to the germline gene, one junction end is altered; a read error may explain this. The CDR3 here is CARGQRTNNLPLHF. The CDR3 nucleotides are TGTGCCAGAGGCCAGCGGACAAATAATTTACCCCTCCACTTT. The rearrangement links TRBV2 to TRBJ1-6, with D possibly matching TRBD1 (5 bases). CDR3 length: 14 residues. CDR1 and CDR2 (germline): SNHLY, FYNNEI.

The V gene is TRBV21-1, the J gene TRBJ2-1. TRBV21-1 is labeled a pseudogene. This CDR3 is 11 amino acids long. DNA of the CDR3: TGTGCCAGCAGGTCTTACAATGAGCAGTTCTTC. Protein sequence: CASRSYNEQFF.

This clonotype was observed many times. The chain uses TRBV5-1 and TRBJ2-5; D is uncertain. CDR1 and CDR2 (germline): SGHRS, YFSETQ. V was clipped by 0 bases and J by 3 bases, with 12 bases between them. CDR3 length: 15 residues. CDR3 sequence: CASSLGQRVKETQYF. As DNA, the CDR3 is TGCGCCAGCAGCTTGGGACAACGGGTAAAAGAGACCCAGTACTTC.

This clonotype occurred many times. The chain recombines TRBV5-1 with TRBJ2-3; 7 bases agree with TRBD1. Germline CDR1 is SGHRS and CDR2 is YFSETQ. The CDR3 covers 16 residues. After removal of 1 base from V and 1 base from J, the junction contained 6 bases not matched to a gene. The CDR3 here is CASSLMDRTGTDTQYF. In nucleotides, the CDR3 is TGCGCCAGCAGCTTGATGGACAGGACCGGCACAGATACGCAGTATTTT.

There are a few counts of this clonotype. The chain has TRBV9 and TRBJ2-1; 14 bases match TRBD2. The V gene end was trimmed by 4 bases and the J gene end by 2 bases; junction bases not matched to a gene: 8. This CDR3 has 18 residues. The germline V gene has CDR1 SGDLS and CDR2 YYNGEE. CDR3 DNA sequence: TGTGCCAGCAGCCCCCGTCGGACTAGCGGGGGGCCCTACAATGAGCAGTTCTTC. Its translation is CASSPRRTSGGPYNEQFF.

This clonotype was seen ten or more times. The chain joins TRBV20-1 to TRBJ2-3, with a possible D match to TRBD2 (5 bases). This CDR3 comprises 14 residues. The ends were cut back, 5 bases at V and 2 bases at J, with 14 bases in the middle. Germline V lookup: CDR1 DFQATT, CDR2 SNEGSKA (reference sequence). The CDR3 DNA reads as TGCAGTGCTCTAAGCGGAACCTACACAGATACGCAGTATTTT. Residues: CSALSGTYTDTQYF.

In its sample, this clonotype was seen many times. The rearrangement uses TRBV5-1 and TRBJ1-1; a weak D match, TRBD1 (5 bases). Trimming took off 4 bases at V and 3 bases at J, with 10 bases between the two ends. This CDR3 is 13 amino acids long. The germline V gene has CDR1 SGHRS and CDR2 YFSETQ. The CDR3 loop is CASSEEGDTEAFF. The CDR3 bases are TGCGCCAGCAGCGAGGAAGGGGACACTGAAGCTTTCTTT.

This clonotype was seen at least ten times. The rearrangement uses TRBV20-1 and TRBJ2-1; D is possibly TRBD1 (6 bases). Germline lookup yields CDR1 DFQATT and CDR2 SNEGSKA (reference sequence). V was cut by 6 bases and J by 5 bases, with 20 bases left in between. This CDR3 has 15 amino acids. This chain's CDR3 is CSARKWGPLNNEQFF. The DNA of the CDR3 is TGCAGTGCCAGAAAGTGGGGGCCGTTAAACAATGAGCAGTTCTTC.

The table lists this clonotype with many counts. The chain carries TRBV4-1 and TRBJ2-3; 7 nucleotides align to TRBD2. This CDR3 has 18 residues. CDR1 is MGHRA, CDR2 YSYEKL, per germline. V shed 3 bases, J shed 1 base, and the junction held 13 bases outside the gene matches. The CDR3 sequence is CASSQHGGSGNRTDTQYF. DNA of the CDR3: TGCGCCAGCAGCCAGCACGGGGGAAGCGGGAACCGCACAGATACGCAGTATTTT.

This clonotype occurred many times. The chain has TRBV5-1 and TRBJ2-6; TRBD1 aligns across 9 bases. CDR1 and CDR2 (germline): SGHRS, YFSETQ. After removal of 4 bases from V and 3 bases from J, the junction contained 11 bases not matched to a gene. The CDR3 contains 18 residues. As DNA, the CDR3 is TGCGCCAGCAGCGCTAAATCCGGGACAGGGAGTGGGGCCAACGTCCTGACTTTC. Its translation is CASSAKSGTGSGANVLTF.

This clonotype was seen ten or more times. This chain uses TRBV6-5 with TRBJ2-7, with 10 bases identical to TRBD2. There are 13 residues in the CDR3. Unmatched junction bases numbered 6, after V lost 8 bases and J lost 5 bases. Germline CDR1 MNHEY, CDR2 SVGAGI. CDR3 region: CASSSGRVDEQYF. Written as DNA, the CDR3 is TGTGCCAGCTCTAGCGGGAGAGTCGACGAGCAGTACTTC.

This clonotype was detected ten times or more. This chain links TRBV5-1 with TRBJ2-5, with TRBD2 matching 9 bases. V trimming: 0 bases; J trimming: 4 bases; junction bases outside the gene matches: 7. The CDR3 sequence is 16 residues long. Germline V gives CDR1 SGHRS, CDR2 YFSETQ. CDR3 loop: CASSLAGSGGGETQYF. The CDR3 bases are TGCGCCAGCAGCTTGGCCGGTAGCGGGGGCGGAGAGACCCAGTACTTC.

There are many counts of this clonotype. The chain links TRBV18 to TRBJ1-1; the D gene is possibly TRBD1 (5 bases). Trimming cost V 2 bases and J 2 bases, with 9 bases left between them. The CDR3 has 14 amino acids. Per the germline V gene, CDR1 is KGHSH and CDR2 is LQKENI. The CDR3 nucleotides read TGTGCCAGCTCACCAGGGGGAGGTAACACTGAAGCTTTCTTT. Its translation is CASSPGGGNTEAFF. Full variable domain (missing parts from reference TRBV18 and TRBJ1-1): NAGVMQNPRHLVRRRGQEARLRCSPMKGHSHVYWYRQLPEEGLKFMVYLQKENIIDESGMPKERFSAEFPKEGPSILRIQQVVRGDSAAYFCASSPGGGNTEAFFGQGTRLTVV.

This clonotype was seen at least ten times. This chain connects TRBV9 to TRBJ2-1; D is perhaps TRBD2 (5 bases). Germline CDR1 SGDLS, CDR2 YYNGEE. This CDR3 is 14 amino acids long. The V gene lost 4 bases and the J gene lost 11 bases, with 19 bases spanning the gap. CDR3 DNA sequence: TGTGCCAGCAGCCCTCCCGGACTGACGACTAAGCAGTTCTTC. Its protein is CASSPPGLTTKQFF.

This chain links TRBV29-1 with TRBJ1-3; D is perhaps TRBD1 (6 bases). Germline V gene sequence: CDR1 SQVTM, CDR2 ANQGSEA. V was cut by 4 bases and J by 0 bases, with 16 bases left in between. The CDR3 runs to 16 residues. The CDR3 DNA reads TGCAGCGTTGGAGAGGGGGGTGGCCTCTCTGGAAACACCATATATTTT. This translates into CSVGEGGGLSGNTIYF.

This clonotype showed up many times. CDR3 coding DNA: TGTGCCAGTAGTATCAGGGGAGCGGGAGAGGGCGCTGAGCAGTTCTTC. It specifies CASSIRGAGEGAEQFF. This sequence joins TRBV19 and TRBJ2-1; 8 bases line up with TRBD2. V was clipped by 3 bases and J by 9 bases; unmatched bases: 13. This CDR3 has 16 amino acids. From germline, CDR1 is LNHDA and CDR2 SQIVND (reference sequence). The whole variable domain, remainder taken from reference TRBV19 and TRBJ2-1, is DGGITQSPKYLFRKEGQNVTLSCEQNLNHDAMYWYRQDPGQGLRLIYYSQIVNDFQKGDIAEGYSVSREKKESFPLTVTSAQKNPTAFYLCASSIRGAGEGAEQFFGPGTRLTVL.